This record covers a single T cell receptor beta chain. The V and J ends lost 4 bases and 3 bases respectively, with 11 bases between them. CDR3 length equals 14 residues. Germline lookup yields CDR1 SGHRS and CDR2 YFSETQ. The repertoire was sequenced with immunoSEQ multiplex PCR; TCRdb's copy has only in-frame clones and lacks some. The table lists about 68,000 clones, around 90% of them singletons. The data were obtained in a study of T cells after somatic rescue of genetic block. The V gene is TRBV5-1, the J gene TRBJ2-1; TRBD2 might be the D (6 bases). This clonotype was obtained from a man aged 35 to 55. Sequenced material: peripheral blood mononuclear cells (PBMCs). The CDR3 DNA is TGCGCCAGCAGCGCCGGCGGGGTCTACAATGAGCAGTTCTTC. Translation: CASSAGGVYNEQFF.